The 4 T cell receptor beta chains presented below share a single source sample, sequenced in a study of T cells in Graves' hyperthyroidism and ophthalmopathy. The TCR beta CDR3 regions underwent amplification using RNA transcripts as the source. First-round RT-PCR with HTBI primers amplified the TCR CDR3 region. TCRdb processed the multiplex PCR reads anew with MiXCR; each CDR3 protein has one entry. Of 600,000 or so distinct CDR3 sequences in the sample, 13% to 15% were seen once. The specimen was blood. The receptors come from a woman younger than 30 with Graves' ophthalmopathy.

The rearrangement links TRBV6-1 to TRBJ2-2, with no clear D. The CDR3 is 15 amino acids. CDR1 and CDR2 (germline): MNHNS, SASEGT. The V end lost 4 bases, the J end lost 2 bases, and 11 bases lay between the germline ends. The CDR3 loop reads CASSASRSNTGELFF. As DNA, the CDR3 is TGTGCCAGCAGTGCTTCTAGGTCAAACACCGGGGAGCTGTTTTTT.

This clonotype has a count of ten or more. The rearrangement links TRBV2 to TRBJ2-7; 9 positions match TRBD2. V lost 5 bases and J lost 2; bases outside the gene matches: 13. The CDR3 covers 17 residues. Per the germline V gene, CDR1 is SNHLY and CDR2 is FYNNEI. Here the CDR3 DNA reads TGTGCCAGCAGTCGTCTCCCGGGACTAGCAGATGCCTACGAGCAGTACTTC. It translates to CASSRLPGLADAYEQYF.

This clonotype was seen a few times. One base away lies a much larger clone, so this may be a sequencing read error. The CDR3 is CASSLLRGRWSEQFF. The CDR3 DNA reads as TGTGCCAGCAGCTTGCTTAGAGGGAGGTGGAGTGAGCAGTTCTTC. This rearrangement joins TRBV11-2 to TRBJ2-1, with D perhaps matching TRBD2 (6 bases). CDR1 and CDR2 (germline): SGHAT, FQNNGV. The CDR3 consists of 15 residues. V shed 3 bases and J shed 9 bases, with 18 bases lying between them.

This clonotype was picked up a small number of times. The V gene is TRBV11-2, the J gene TRBJ1-4, with 7 bases identical to TRBD1. This CDR3 comprises 16 residues. Germline V gives CDR1 SGHAT, CDR2 FQNNGV. V lost 3 bases, J lost 0 bases, and 4 bases stayed unmatched. The CDR3 DNA sequence: TGTGCCAGCAGCTTTCCGACAGGGTCAACTAATGAAAAACTGTTTTTT. This encodes CASSFPTGSTNEKLFF.